Listed below are T cell receptor beta chains from one sample, sequenced in a study of regulatory T cells in long-lasting Graves disease. TCRdb reprocessed the multiplex PCR reads with MiXCR, giving one entry per CDR3 protein. The data hold over 300,000 distinct CDR3 sequences, with roughly a fifth observed a single time. The material was peripheral blood mononuclear cells (PBMCs), obtained when the disease was refractory, from a patient treated with antithyroid drugs. The receptor set was obtained from a female donor with Graves disease. The CDR3 runs from the conserved cysteine through the conserved F or W. The order of the fields is CDR3 protein, CDR3 DNA, V gene, clone size, D gene, J gene. The D gene is left open where the match is weak. For some rows the clone size is stated as once, few or many, or as a class when expanded; others skip it.

cdr3_aa: CSARKAVKIYSNQPQHF
cdr3_nt: TGCAGTGCTAGAAAGGCCGTAAAAATTTATAGCAATCAGCCCCAGCATTTT
v_call: TRBV20-1
clone_size: many
d_call: .
j_call: TRBJ1-5

cdr3_aa: CSARGSQLLAGYTF
cdr3_nt: TGCAGTGCTAGAGGAAGCCAGCTTCTGGCCGGCTACACCTTC
v_call: TRBV20-1
clone_size: many
d_call: .
j_call: TRBJ1-2

cdr3_aa: CSATGQGSRGLFF
cdr3_nt: TGCAGTGCTACGGGACAGGGCTCCCGCGGGCTGTTTTTT
v_call: TRBV20-1
clone_size: few
d_call: TRBD1
j_call: TRBJ2-2

cdr3_aa: CASSFDPASEGTDTQYF
cdr3_nt: TGTGCCAGCAGTTTCGACCCGGCTAGCGAGGGCACAGATACGCAGTATTTT
v_call: TRBV6-2/TRBV6-3
clone_size: .
d_call: .
j_call: TRBJ2-3

cdr3_aa: CASSISSGANNYEQYF
cdr3_nt: TGTGCCAGTAGTATATCGTCCGGGGCCAACAACTACGAGCAGTACTTC
v_call: TRBV19
clone_size: .
d_call: .
j_call: TRBJ2-7

cdr3_aa: CASRKVGTGFSGNTIYF
cdr3_nt: TGTGCCAGCAGAAAGGTCGGGACAGGATTCTCTGGAAACACCATATATTTT
v_call: TRBV7-2
clone_size: few
d_call: TRBD1
j_call: TRBJ1-3

cdr3_aa: CASSPAGGTGELFF
cdr3_nt: TGTGCCAGCAGCCCGGCCGGGGGGACCGGGGAGCTGTTTTTT
v_call: TRBV5-5
clone_size: .
d_call: TRBD2
j_call: TRBJ2-2

cdr3_aa: CASSSPSNEQYF
cdr3_nt: TGTGCCAGCAGTTCCCCCAGCAACGAGCAGTACTTC
v_call: TRBV6-5
clone_size: .
d_call: .
j_call: TRBJ2-7

cdr3_aa: CASSLARPNTEAFF
cdr3_nt: TGTGCCAGCAGCTTAGCCCGTCCAAACACTGAAGCTTTCTTT
v_call: TRBV7-2
clone_size: many
d_call: .
j_call: TRBJ1-1

cdr3_aa: CSATKNYGYTF
cdr3_nt: TGCAGTGCTACCAAAAACTATGGCTACACCTTC
v_call: TRBV20-1
clone_size: many
d_call: .
j_call: TRBJ1-2

cdr3_aa: CAISESLLMNTEAFF
cdr3_nt: TGTGCCATCAGTGAAAGTCTGCTTATGAACACTGAAGCTTTCTTT
v_call: TRBV10-3
clone_size: many
d_call: .
j_call: TRBJ1-1

cdr3_aa: CSARGWRGKNIQYF
cdr3_nt: TGCAGTGCTAGAGGTTGGCGGGGCAAAAACATTCAGTACTTC
v_call: TRBV20-1
clone_size: few
d_call: .
j_call: TRBJ2-4

cdr3_aa: CASSGGPQESEQFF
cdr3_nt: TGCGCCAGCAGCGGGGGGCCTCAGGAGTCTGAGCAGTTCTTC
v_call: TRBV5-1
clone_size: .
d_call: .
j_call: TRBJ2-1

cdr3_aa: CATSRGAGYEQYF
cdr3_nt: TGTGCCACCAGCAGGGGAGCTGGCTACGAGCAGTACTTC
v_call: TRBV15
clone_size: many
d_call: .
j_call: TRBJ2-7

cdr3_aa: CSASGASYGYTF
cdr3_nt: TGCAGTGCTAGCGGGGCCTCTTATGGCTACACCTTC
v_call: TRBV20-1
clone_size: .
d_call: .
j_call: TRBJ1-2

cdr3_aa: CASSLQGTEAFF
cdr3_nt: TGCGCCAGCAGTCTACAGGGGACTGAAGCTTTCTTT
v_call: TRBV5-1
clone_size: .
d_call: TRBD1
j_call: TRBJ1-1

cdr3_aa: CASSWDVEQYF
cdr3_nt: TGTGCCAGCAGCTGGGACGTCGAGCAGTACTTC
v_call: TRBV7-9
clone_size: .
d_call: .
j_call: TRBJ2-7

cdr3_aa: CSARAAWGARTPEAFF
cdr3_nt: TGCAGTGCTAGAGCGGCCTGGGGGGCGCGTACCCCTGAAGCTTTCTTT
v_call: TRBV20-1
clone_size: .
d_call: .
j_call: TRBJ1-1

cdr3_aa: CASSEFPRGGLEGNQPQHF
cdr3_nt: TGTGCCAGCAGTGAATTCCCTCGGGGGGGGCTTGAGGGCAATCAGCCCCAGCATTTT
v_call: TRBV2
clone_size: many
d_call: .
j_call: TRBJ1-5

cdr3_aa: CASSFKVDYGYTF
cdr3_nt: TGTGCCAGCAGCTTTAAAGTGGACTATGGCTACACCTTC
v_call: TRBV7-9
clone_size: few
d_call: .
j_call: TRBJ1-2

cdr3_aa: CASSLASGQGEEQYF
cdr3_nt: TGTGCCAGCAGCTTAGCGTCGGGACAGGGTGAAGAGCAGTACTTC
v_call: TRBV7-2
clone_size: many
d_call: TRBD1
j_call: TRBJ2-7

cdr3_aa: CSVIVAGYEQYF
cdr3_nt: TGCAGCGTTATAGTAGCGGGTTACGAGCAGTACTTC
v_call: TRBV29-1
clone_size: few
d_call: TRBD2
j_call: TRBJ2-7

cdr3_aa: CASSPSGTKNIQYF
cdr3_nt: TGTGCCAGCAGCCCCTCAGGAACCAAAAACATTCAGTACTTC
v_call: TRBV12-3/TRBV12-4
clone_size: many
d_call: .
j_call: TRBJ2-4

cdr3_aa: CASKNGGASYNEQFF
cdr3_nt: TGTGCCAGCAAAAACGGGGGAGCGTCCTACAATGAGCAGTTCTTC
v_call: TRBV2
clone_size: .
d_call: .
j_call: TRBJ2-1

cdr3_aa: CASSEARYSGGGETQYF
cdr3_nt: TGTGCCAGCAGTGAAGCGCGGTATAGCGGGGGGGGGGAGACCCAGTACTTC
v_call: TRBV2
clone_size: many
d_call: TRBD2
j_call: TRBJ2-5

cdr3_aa: CSDAHGYTF
cdr3_nt: TGCAGTGATGCTCATGGCTACACCTTC
v_call: TRBV20-1
clone_size: many
d_call: .
j_call: TRBJ1-2

cdr3_aa: CASSAPGQPYEQYF
cdr3_nt: TGTGCCAGCAGCGCTCCGGGACAGCCCTACGAGCAGTACTTC
v_call: TRBV9
clone_size: few
d_call: TRBD1
j_call: TRBJ2-7

cdr3_aa: CASRVAGGSETQYF
cdr3_nt: TGTGCCAGCAGAGTAGCGGGGGGATCGGAGACCCAGTACTTC
v_call: TRBV6-1
clone_size: many
d_call: TRBD2
j_call: TRBJ2-5

cdr3_aa: CASSLSAGGSYEQYF
cdr3_nt: TGTGCCAGCAGCTTATCGGCCGGAGGTTCCTACGAGCAGTACTTC
v_call: TRBV11-2
clone_size: few
d_call: .
j_call: TRBJ2-7

cdr3_aa: CASSAGTTQETQYF
cdr3_nt: TGTGCCAGCAGCGCCGGGACAACCCAAGAGACCCAGTACTTC
v_call: TRBV7-9
clone_size: many
d_call: .
j_call: TRBJ2-5

cdr3_aa: CASSVGNSGGLTDTQYF
cdr3_nt: TGCGCCAGCAGCGTAGGTAATAGCGGGGGCCTCACAGATACGCAGTATTTT
v_call: TRBV5-1
clone_size: few
d_call: TRBD2
j_call: TRBJ2-3

cdr3_aa: CANGDFSYEQYF
cdr3_nt: TGTGCCAACGGGGACTTTTCCTACGAGCAGTACTTC
v_call: TRBV10-3
clone_size: few
d_call: .
j_call: TRBJ2-7

cdr3_aa: CSVVDGNTGELFF
cdr3_nt: TGCAGTGTAGTCGACGGGAACACCGGGGAGCTGTTTTTT
v_call: TRBV20-1
clone_size: .
d_call: .
j_call: TRBJ2-2

cdr3_aa: CASTQGGTNTGELFF
cdr3_nt: TGTGCCAGCACCCAGGGGGGGACAAACACCGGGGAGCTGTTTTTT
v_call: TRBV12-3/TRBV12-4
clone_size: .
d_call: .
j_call: TRBJ2-2

cdr3_aa: CASSDRGFNYGYTF
cdr3_nt: TGTGCCAGCAGTGACAGGGGGTTTAACTATGGCTACACCTTC
v_call: TRBV27
clone_size: many
d_call: TRBD1
j_call: TRBJ1-2

cdr3_aa: CASSLGGQPPEQYF
cdr3_nt: TGCGCCAGCAGCTTGGGGGGTCAACCCCCCGAGCAGTACTTC
v_call: TRBV5-1
clone_size: few
d_call: .
j_call: TRBJ2-7

cdr3_aa: CASSYDRNIQYF
cdr3_nt: TGTGCCAGCAGTTACGACAGAAACATTCAGTACTTC
v_call: TRBV6-5
clone_size: few
d_call: .
j_call: TRBJ2-4

cdr3_aa: CASSLARGTESNQPQHF
cdr3_nt: TGTGCCAGCAGCTTAGCCAGGGGGACAGAGAGCAATCAGCCCCAGCATTTT
v_call: TRBV7-2
clone_size: .
d_call: TRBD1
j_call: TRBJ1-5

cdr3_aa: CASSDAPRILAKNIQYF
cdr3_nt: TGTGCCAGCAGTGACGCCCCCAGGATTCTAGCCAAAAACATTCAGTACTTC
v_call: TRBV6-2/TRBV6-3
clone_size: .
d_call: .
j_call: TRBJ2-4

cdr3_aa: CASSVQSAGEQYF
cdr3_nt: TGTGCCAGCAGCGTCCAGTCGGCAGGCGAGCAGTACTTC
v_call: TRBV9
clone_size: many
d_call: .
j_call: TRBJ2-7

cdr3_aa: CSARDRNSGSYEQYF
cdr3_nt: TGCAGTGCTAGAGATCGTAATAGCGGGAGTTACGAGCAGTACTTC
v_call: TRBV20-1
clone_size: .
d_call: TRBD2
j_call: TRBJ2-7

cdr3_aa: CAWSVGGPNTEAFF
cdr3_nt: TGTGCCTGGAGTGTTGGGGGCCCCAACACTGAAGCTTTCTTT
v_call: TRBV30
clone_size: few
d_call: .
j_call: TRBJ1-1